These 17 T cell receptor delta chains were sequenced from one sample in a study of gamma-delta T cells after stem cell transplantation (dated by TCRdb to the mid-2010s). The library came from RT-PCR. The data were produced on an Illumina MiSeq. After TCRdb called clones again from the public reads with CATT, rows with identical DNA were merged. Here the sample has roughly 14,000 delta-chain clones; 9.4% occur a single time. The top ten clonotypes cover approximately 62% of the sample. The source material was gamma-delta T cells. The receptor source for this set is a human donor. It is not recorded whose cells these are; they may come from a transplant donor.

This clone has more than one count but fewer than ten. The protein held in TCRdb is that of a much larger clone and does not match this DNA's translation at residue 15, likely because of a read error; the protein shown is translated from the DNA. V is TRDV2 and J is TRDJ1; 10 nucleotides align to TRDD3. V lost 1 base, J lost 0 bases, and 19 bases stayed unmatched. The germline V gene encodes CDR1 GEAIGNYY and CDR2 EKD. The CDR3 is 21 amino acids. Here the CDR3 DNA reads TGTGCCTGTGACACACTACGCGTTGGGGATTCTGGGGGATATGACACCGATAAACTCATCTTT. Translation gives CACDTLRVGDSGGYDTDKLIF.

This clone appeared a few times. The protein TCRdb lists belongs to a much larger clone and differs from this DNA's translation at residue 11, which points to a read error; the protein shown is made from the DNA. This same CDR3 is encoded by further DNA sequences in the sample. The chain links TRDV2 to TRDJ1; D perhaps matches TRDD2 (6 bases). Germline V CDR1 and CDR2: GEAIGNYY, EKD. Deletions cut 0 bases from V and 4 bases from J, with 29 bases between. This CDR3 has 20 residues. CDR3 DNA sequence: TGTGCCTGTGACACCGTTCCTTCCAACTGGAGATCGGAAAATGGCGATAAACTCATCTTT. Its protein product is CACDTVPSNWRSENGDKLIF.

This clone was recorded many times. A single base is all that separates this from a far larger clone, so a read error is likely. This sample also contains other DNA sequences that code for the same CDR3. Here the CDR3 DNA reads TGTGCCTGTGACACTCTAGGGGATACCGGTAAACTCATCTTT. Protein sequence: CACDTLGDTGKLIF. The genes are TRDV2 and TRDJ1, with 8 bases that match TRDD3. Germline lookup yields CDR1 GEAIGNYY and CDR2 EKD. There are 14 residues in the CDR3.

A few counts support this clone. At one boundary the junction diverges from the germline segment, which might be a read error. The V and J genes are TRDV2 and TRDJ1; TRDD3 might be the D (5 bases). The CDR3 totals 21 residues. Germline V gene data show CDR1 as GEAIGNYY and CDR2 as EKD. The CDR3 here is CACDTVEYHRRTGGLTAKLIF. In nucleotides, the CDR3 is TGTGCCTGTGACACCGTTGAGTACCACCGGCGTACTGGTGGACTCACCGCTAAACTCATCTTT.

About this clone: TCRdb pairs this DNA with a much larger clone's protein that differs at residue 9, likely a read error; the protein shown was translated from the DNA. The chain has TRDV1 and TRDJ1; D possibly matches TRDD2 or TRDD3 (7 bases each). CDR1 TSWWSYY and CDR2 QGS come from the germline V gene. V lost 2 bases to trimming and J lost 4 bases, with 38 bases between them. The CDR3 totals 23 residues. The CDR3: CALGELIPISSPSSVGELDKLIF. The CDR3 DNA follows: TGTGCTCTTGGGGAATTAATTCCCATTAGTAGTCCTTCCTCGGTGGGGGAGCTCGATAAACTCATCTTT.

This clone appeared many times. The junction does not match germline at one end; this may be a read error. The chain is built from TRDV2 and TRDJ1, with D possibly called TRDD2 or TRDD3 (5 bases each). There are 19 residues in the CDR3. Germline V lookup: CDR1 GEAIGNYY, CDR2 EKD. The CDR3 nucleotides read TGTGCCTGTGACCCTACTACCCACACTGTGGGATCGTACACCGATAACCTCATCTTT. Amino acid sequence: CACDPTTHTVGSYTDNLIF.

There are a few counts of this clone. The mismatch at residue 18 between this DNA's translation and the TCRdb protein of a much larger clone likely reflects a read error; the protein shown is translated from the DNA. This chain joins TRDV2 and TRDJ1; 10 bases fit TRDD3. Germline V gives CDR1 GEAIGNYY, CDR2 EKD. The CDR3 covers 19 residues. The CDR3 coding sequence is TGTGCCTGTGACCCTACTACCCACACTGGGGGATCGTACACCGATAAACTCACCTTT. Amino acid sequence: CACDPTTHTGGSYTDKLTF.

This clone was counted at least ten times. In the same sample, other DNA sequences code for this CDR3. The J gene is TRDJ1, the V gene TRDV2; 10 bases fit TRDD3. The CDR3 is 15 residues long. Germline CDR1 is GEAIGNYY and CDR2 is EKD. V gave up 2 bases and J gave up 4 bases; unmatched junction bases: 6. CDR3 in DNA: TGTGCCTGTGACAATCGGGGGGATACGGGCGATAAACTCATCTTT. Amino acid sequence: CACDNRGDTGDKLIF.

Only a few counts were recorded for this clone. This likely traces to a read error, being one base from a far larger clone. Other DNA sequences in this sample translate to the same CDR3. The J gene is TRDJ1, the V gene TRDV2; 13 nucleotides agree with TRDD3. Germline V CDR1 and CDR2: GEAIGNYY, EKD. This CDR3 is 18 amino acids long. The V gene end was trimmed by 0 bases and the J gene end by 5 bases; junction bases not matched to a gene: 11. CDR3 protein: CACDTLKLLGDTTDKLIF. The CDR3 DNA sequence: TGTGCCTGTGACACCCTAAAATTACTGGGGGATACGACGGATAAACTCATCTTT.

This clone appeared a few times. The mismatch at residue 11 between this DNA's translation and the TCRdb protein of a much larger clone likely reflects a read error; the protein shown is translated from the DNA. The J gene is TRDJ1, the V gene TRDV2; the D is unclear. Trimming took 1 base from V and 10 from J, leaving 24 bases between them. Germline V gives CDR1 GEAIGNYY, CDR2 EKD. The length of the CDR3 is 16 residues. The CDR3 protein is CACDTVSGQRRPVLIF. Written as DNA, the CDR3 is TGTGCCTGTGACACGGTGTCTGGTCAACGGAGGCCCGTACTCATCTTT.

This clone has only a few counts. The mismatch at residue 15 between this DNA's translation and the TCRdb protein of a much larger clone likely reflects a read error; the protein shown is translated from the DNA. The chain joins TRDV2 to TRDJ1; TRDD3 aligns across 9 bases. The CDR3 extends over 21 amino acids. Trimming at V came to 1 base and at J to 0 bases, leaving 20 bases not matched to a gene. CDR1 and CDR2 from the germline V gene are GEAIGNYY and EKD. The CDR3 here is CACDTMVLGWGILLHTDKLIF. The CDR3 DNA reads TGTGCCTGTGACACTATGGTTCTGGGCTGGGGGATTTTGCTGCACACCGATAAACTCATCTTT.

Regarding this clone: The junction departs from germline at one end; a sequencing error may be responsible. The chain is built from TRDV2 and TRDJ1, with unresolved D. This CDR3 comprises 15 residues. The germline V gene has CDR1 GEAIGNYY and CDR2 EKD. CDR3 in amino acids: CACDPVSTHTDNLIF. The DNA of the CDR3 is TGTGCCTGTGACCCGGTTTCTACTCACACCGATAACCTCATCTTT.

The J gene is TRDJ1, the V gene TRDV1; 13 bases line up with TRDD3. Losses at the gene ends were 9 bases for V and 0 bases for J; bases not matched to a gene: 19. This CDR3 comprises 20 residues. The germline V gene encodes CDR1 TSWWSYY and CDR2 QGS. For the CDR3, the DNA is TGTGCTCTGTGGGGCTGCAGAACTGGACTGGGGGATACGGACACCGATAAACTCATCTTT. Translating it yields CALWGCRTGLGDTDTDKLIF.

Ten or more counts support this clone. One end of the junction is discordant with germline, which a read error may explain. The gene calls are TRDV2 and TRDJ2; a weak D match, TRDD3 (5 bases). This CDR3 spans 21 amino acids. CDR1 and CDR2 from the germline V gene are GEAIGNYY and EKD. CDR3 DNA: TGTGCCTGTGACCCGGTGCGGATCTTGGTGGATATGGGAGCTTTGACCGCACAACTCTTCTTT. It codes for CACDPVRILVDMGALTAQLFF.

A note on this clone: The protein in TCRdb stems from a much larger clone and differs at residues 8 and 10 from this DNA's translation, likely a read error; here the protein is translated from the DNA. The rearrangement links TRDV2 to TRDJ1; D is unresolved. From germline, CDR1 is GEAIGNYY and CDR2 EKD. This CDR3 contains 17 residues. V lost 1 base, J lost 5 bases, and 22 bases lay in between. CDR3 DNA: TGTGCCTGTGACACTTGGGTCGTACGGGTGGACAAGGATAAACTCATCTTT. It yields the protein CACDTWVVRVDKDKLIF.

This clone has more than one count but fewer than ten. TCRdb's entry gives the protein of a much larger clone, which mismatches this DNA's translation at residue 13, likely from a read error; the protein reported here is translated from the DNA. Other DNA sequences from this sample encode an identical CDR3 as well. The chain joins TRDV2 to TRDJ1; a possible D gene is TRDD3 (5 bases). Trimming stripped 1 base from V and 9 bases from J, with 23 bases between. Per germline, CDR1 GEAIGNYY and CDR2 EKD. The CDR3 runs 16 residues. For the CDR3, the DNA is TGTGCCTGTGACACGGTGTCTGGTCAACGGGGGCCCGAACTCATCTTT. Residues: CACDTVSGQRGPELIF.

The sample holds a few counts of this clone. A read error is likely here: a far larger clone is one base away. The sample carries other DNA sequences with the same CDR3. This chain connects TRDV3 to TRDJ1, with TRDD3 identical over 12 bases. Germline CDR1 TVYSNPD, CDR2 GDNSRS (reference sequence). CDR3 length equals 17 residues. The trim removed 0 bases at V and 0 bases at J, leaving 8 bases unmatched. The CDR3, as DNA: TGTGCCTTTAGTGATCTACTGGGGGATACCAACACCGATAAACTCATCTTT. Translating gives CAFSDLLGDTNTDKLIF.